A single TCR beta chain is shown here with its context. This entry belongs to a study of cytomegalovirus exposure and HLA in healthy donors. Looked up from germline, CDR1 is SGHTA and CDR2 is FQGNSA. There are 16 residues in the CDR3. The junction had 9 bases not matched to a gene; V was cut back by 1 base and J by 4 bases. In the PCR, 60 Vbeta and 13 Jbeta primers were used. Profiled with immunoSEQ multiplex PCR; TCRdb holds only in-frame clones, not every one. The sample contains about 170,000 clones, about 76% of which appear only once. The receptor comes from a female donor in good health and CMV-seronegative. Material: PBMCs. The chain recombines TRBV7-2 with TRBJ2-5; 7 bases are shared with TRBD2. CDR3 DNA: TGTGCCAGCAGCTTAGTGGGGGGGGGTGTTCCAGAGACCCAGTACTTC. Protein sequence: CASSLVGGGVPETQYF.